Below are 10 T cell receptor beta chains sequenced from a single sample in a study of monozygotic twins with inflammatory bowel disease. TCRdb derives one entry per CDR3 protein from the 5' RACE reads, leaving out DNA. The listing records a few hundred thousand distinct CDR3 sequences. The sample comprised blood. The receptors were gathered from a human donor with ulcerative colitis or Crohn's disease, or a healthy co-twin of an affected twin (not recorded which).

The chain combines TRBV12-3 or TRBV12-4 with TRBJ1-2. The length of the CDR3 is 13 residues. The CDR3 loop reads CASSFSTVYGYTF.

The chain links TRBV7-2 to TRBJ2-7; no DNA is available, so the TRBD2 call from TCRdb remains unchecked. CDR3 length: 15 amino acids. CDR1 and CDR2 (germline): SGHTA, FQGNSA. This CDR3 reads CASSLDVGRDYEQYF.

CDR3 sequence reads: CASTKSPDGARYSTGELFF. The rearrangement joins TRBV6-2 or TRBV6-3 to TRBJ2-2; TCRdb's assignment of TRBD1 cannot be checked, as there is no DNA. The germline CDR1 and CDR2 sequences are MNHEY and SVGEGT. The CDR3 runs to 19 residues.

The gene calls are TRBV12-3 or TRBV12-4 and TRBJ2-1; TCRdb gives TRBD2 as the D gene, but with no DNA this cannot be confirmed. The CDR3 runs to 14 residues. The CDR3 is CASSFQREGNEQFF.

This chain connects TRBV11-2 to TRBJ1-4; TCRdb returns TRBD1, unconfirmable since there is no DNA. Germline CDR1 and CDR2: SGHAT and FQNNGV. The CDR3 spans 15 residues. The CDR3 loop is CASSLGTGADEKLFF.

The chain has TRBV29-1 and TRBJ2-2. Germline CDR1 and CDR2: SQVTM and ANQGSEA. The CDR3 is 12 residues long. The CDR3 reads CSVAHNTGELFF.

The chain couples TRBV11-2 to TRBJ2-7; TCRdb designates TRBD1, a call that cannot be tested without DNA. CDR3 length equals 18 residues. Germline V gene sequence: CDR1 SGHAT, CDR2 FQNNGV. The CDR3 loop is CASSTGTGPGQVYYEQYF.

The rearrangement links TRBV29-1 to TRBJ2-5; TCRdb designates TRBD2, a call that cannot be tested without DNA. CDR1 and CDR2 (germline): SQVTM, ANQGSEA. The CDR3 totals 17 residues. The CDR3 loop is CSVVPSSGSWPQETQYF.

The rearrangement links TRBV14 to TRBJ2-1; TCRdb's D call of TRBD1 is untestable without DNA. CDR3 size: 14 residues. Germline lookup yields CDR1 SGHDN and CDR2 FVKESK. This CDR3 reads CASKGDSSYNEQFF.

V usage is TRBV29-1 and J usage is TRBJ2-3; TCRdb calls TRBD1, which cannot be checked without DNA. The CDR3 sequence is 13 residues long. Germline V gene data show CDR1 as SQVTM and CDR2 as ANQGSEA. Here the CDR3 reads CSDGGQGRDTQYF.